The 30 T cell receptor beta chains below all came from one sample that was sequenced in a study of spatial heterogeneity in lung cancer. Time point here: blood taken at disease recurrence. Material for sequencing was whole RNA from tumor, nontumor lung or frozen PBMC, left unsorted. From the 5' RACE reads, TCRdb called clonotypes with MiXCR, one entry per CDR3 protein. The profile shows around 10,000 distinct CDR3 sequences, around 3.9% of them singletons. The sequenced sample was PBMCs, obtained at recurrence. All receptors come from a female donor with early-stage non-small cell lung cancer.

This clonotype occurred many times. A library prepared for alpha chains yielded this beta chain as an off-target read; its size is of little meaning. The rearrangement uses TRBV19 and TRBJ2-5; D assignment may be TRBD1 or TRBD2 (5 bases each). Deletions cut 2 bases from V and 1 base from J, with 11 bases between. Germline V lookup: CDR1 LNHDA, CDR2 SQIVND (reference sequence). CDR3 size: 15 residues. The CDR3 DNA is TGTGCCAGTAGTATATCGAGGGGAATCCAAGAGACCCAGTACTTC. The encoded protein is CASSISRGIQETQYF.

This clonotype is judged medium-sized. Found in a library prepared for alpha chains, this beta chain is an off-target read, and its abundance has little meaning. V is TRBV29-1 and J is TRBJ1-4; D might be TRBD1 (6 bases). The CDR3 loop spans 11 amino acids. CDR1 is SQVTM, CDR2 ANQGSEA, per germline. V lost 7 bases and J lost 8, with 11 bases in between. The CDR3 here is CSAQGNEKLFF. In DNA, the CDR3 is TGCAGCGCACAGGGAAACGAAAAACTGTTTTTT.

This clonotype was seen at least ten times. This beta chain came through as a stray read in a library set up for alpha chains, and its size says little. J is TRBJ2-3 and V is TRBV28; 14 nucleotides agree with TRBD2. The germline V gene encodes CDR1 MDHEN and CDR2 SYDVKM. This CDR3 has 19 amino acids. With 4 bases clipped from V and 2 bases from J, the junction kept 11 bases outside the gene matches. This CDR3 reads CASSSPRLAGGSYTDTQYF. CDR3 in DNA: TGTGCCAGCAGTTCTCCCCGACTAGCGGGGGGGTCCTACACAGATACGCAGTATTTT.

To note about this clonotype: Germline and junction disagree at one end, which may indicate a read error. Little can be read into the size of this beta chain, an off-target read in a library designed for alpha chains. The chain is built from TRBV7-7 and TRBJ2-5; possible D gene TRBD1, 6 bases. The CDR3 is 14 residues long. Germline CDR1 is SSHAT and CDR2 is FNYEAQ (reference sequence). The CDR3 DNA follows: TGTGCTAGCAGCTTAATGGACAGCCAAGAGACCCAGTACTTC. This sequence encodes CASSLMDSQETQYF.

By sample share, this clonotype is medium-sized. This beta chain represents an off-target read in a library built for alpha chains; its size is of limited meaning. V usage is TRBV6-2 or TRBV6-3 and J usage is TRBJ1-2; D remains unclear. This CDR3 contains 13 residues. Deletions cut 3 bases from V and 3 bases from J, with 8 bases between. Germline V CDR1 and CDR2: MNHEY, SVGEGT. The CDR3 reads CASSYQPDYGYTF. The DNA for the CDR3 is TGTGCCAGCAGTTATCAACCGGACTATGGCTACACCTTC.

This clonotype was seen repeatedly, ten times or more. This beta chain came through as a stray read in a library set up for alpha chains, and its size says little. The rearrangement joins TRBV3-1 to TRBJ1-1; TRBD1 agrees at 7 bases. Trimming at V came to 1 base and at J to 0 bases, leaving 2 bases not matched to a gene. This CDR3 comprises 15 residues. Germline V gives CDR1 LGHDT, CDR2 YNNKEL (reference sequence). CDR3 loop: CASSQGDRVNTEAFF. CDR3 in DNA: TGTGCCAGCAGCCAAGGCGACAGGGTGAACACTGAAGCTTTCTTT.

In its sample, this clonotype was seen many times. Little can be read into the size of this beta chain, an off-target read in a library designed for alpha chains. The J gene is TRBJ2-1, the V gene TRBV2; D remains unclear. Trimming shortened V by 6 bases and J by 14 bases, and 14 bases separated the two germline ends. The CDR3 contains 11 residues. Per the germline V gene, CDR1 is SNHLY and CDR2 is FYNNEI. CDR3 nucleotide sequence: TGTGCCAGCAGAAGTGGGGTCGAGAAGTTCTTC. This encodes CASRSGVEKFF.

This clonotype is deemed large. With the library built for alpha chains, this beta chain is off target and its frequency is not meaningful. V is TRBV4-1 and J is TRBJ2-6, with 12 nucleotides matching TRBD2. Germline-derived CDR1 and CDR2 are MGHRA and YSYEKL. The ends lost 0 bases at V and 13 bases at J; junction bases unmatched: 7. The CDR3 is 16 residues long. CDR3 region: CASSQETSGGPMVLTF. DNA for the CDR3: TGCGCCAGCAGCCAAGAGACTAGCGGGGGACCTATGGTCCTGACTTTC.

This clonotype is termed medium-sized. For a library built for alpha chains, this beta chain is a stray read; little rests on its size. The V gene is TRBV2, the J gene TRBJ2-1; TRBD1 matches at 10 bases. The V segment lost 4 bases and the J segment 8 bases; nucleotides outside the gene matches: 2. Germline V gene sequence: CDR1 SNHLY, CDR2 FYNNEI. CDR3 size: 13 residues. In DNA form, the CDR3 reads TGTGCCAGCAGTGGGGACAGGGGCGATGAGCAGTTCTTC. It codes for CASSGDRGDEQFF.

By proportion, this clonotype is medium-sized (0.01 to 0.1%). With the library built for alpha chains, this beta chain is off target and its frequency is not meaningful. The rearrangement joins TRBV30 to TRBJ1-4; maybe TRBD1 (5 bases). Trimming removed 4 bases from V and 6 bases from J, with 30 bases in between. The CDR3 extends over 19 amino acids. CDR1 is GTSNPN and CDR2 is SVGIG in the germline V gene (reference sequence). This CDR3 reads CAWKPTSGTSTQGDEKLFF. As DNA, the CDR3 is TGTGCCTGGAAACCGACCTCCGGGACCTCTACACAAGGGGATGAAAAACTGTTTTTT.

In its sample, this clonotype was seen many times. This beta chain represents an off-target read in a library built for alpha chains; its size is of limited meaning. The CDR3 region has the DNA TGTGCCAGCAGCCGCTACACCGGGACAGGTCTCCCCCAAGCCAAAAACATTCAGTACTTC. As protein: CASSRYTGTGLPQAKNIQYF. J is TRBJ2-4 and V is TRBV7-9; 8 nucleotides line up with TRBD1. Germline V gives CDR1 SEHNR, CDR2 FQNEAQ (reference sequence). Trimming took 5 bases from V and 0 from J; bases not matched to a gene: 18. CDR3 size: 20 residues.

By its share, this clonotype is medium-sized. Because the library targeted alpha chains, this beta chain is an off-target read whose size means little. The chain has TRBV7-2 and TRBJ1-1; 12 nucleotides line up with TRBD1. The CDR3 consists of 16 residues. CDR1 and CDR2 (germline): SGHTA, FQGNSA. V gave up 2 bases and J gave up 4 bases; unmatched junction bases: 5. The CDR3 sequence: CASSLRGQGAVTEAFF. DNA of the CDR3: TGTGCCAGCAGCTTAAGGGGACAGGGGGCCGTCACTGAAGCTTTCTTT. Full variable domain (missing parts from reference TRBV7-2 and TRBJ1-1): GAGVSQSPSNKVTEKGKDVELRCDPISGHTALYWYRQSLGQGLEFLIYFQGNSAPDKSGLPSDRFSAERTGGSVSTLTIQRTQQEDSAVYLCASSLRGQGAVTEAFFGQGTRLTVV.

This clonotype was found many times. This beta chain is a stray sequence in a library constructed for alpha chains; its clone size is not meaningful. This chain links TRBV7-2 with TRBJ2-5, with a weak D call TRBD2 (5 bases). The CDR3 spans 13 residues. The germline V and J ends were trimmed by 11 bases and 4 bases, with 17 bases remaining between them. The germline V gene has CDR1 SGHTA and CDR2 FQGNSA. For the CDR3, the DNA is TGTGCCGGAGGAAGCGACTGGTCAGAGACCCAGTACTTC. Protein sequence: CAGGSDWSETQYF. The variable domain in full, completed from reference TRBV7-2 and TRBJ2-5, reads GAGVSQSPSNKVTEKGKDVELRCDPISGHTALYWYRQSLGQGLEFLIYFQGNSAPDKSGLPSDRFSAERTGGSVSTLTIQRTQQEDSAVYLCAGGSDWSETQYFGPGTRLLVL.

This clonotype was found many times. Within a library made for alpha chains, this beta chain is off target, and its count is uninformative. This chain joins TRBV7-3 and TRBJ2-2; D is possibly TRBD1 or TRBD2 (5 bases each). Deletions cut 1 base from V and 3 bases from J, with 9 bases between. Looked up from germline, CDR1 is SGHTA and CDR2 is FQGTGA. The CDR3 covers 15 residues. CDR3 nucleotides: TGTGCCAGCAGCTTAAGTGGGGGAGACACCGGGGAGCTGTTTTTT. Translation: CASSLSGGDTGELFF. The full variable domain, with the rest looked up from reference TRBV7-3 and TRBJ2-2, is GAGVSQTPSNKVTEKGKYVELRCDPISGHTALYWYRQSLGQGPEFLIYFQGTGAADDSGLPNDRFFAVRPEGSVSTLKIQRTERGDSAVYLCASSLSGGDTGELFFGEGSRLTVL.

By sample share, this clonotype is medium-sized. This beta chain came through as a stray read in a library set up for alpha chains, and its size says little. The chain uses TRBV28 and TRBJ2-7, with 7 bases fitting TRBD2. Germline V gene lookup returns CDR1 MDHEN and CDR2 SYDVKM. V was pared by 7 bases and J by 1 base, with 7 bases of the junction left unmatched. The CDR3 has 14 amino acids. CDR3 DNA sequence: TGTGCCAGCACCCTGGGGGGGGTTTCCTACGAGCAGTACTTC. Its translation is CASTLGGVSYEQYF.

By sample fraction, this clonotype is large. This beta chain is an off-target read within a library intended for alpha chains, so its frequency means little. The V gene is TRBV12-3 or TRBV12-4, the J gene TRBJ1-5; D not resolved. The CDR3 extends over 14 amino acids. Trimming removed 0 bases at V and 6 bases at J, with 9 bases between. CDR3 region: CASSLARSSQPQHF. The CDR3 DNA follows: TGTGCCAGCAGTTTAGCCAGATCGTCTCAGCCCCAGCATTTT.

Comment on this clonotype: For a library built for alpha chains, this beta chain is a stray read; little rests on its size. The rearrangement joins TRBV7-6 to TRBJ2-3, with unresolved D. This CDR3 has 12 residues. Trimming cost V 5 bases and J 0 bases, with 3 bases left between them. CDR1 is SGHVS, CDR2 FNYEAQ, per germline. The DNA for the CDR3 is TGTGCCAGCAGCACTAGCACAGATACGCAGTATTTT. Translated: CASSTSTDTQYF.

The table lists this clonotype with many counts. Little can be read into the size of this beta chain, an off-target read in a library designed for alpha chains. CDR3 region: CASKTGDRESGELFF. The CDR3 nucleotides are TGTGCCAGCAAAACAGGGGACAGAGAGTCCGGGGAGCTGTTTTTT. This chain joins TRBV6-2 or TRBV6-3 and TRBJ2-2; TRBD1 matches at 7 bases. The V and J ends lost 7 bases and 6 bases, in that order; junction bases with no gene match: 11. The germline V gene has CDR1 MNHEY and CDR2 SVGEGT. The CDR3 is 15 amino acids.

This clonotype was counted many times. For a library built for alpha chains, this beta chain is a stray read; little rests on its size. CDR3: CAWNSGGGLQETQYF. The CDR3 DNA sequence: TGTGCCTGGAATAGTGGCGGGGGCCTCCAAGAGACCCAGTACTTC. The chain is built from TRBV30 and TRBJ2-5; a weak D match, TRBD2 (7 bases). The CDR3 is made up of 15 amino acids. Germline-derived CDR1 and CDR2 are GTSNPN and SVGIG (reference sequence). V was pared by 4 bases and J by 1 base, with 16 bases between.

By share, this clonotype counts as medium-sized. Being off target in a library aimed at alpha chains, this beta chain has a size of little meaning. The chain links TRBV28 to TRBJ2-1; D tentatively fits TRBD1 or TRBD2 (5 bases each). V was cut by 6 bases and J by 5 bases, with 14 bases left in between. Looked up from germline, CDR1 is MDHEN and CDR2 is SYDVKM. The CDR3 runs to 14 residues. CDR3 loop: CASREGRGDNEQFF. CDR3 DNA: TGTGCCAGCAGAGAGGGTCGAGGGGACAATGAGCAGTTCTTC.

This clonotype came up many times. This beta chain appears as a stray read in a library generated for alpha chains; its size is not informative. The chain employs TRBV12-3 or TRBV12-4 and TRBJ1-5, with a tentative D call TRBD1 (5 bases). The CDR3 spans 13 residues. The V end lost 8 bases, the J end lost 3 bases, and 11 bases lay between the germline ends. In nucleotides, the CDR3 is TGTGCCAGCCGACCAGGACACAATCAGCCCCAGCATTTT. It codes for CASRPGHNQPQHF.

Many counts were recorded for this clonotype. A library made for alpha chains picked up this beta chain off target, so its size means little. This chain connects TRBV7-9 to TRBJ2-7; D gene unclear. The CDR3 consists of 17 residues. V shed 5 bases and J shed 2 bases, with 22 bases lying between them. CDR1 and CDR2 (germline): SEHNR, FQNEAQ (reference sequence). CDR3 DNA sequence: TGTGCCAGCAGCCGTTTTTTTCTGGGCGAGCAAACCTACGAGCAGTACTTC. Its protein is CASSRFFLGEQTYEQYF.

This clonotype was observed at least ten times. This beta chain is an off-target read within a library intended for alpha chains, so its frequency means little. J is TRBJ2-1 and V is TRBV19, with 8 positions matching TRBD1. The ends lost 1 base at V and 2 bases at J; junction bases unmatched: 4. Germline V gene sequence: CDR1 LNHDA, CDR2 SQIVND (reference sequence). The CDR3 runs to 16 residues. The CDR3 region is CASSIAPGGPYNEQFF. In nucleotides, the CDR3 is TGTGCCAGTAGTATAGCTCCAGGGGGCCCCTACAATGAGCAGTTCTTC.

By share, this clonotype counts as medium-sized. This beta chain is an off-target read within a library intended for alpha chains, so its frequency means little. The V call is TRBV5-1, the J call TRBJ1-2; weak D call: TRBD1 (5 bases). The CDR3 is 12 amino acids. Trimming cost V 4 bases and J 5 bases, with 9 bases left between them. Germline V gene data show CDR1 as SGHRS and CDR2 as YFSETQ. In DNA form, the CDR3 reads TGCGCCAGCAGCAGCGAGGGGTATGGCTACACCTTC. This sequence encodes CASSSEGYGYTF.

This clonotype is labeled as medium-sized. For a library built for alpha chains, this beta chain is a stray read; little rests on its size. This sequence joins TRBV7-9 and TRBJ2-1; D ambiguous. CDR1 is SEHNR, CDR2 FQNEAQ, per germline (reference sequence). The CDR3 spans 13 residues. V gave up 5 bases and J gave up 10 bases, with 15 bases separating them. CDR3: CASSPPSRIEQFF. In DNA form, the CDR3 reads TGTGCCAGCAGCCCCCCGTCTAGAATAGAGCAGTTCTTC.

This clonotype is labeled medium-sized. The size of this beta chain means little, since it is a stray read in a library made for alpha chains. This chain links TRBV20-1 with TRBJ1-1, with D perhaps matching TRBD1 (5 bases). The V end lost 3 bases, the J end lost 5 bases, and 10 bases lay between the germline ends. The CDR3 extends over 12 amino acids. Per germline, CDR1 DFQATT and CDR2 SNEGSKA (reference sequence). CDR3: CSARKGATEAFF. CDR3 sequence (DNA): TGCAGTGCTAGGAAAGGGGCGACTGAAGCTTTCTTT.

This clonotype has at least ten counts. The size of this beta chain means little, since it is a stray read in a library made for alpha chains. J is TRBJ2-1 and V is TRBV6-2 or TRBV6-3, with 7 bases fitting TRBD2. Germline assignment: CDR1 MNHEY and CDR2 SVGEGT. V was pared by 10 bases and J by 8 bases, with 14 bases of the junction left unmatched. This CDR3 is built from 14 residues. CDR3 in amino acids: CATSPRLAGDEQFF. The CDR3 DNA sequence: TGTGCCACCTCCCCCCGACTAGCCGGCGATGAGCAGTTCTTC.

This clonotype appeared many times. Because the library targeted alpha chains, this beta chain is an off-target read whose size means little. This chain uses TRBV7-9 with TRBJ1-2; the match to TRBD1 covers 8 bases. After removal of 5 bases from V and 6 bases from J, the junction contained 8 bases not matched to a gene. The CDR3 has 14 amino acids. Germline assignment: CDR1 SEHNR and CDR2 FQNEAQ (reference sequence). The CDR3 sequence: CASSRDRGEDGYTF. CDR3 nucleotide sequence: TGTGCCAGCAGCCGCGACAGGGGAGAGGATGGCTACACCTTC.

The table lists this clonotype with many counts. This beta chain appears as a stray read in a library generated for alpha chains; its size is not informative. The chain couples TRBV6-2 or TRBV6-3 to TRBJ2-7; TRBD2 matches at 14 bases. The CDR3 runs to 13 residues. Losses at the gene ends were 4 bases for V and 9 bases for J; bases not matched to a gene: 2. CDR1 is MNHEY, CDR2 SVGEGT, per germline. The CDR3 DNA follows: TGTGCCAGCAGTTTGGGGACTAGCGGGGGGCAGTACTTC. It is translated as CASSLGTSGGQYF.

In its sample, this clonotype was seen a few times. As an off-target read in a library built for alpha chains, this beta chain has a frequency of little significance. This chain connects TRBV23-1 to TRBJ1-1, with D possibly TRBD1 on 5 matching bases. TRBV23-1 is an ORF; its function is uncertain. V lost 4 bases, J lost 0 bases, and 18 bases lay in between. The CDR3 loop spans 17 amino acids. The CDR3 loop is CASSPKGDRTMNTEAFF. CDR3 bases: TGCGCCAGCAGTCCCAAAGGAGACAGAACCATGAACACTGAAGCTTTCTTT.